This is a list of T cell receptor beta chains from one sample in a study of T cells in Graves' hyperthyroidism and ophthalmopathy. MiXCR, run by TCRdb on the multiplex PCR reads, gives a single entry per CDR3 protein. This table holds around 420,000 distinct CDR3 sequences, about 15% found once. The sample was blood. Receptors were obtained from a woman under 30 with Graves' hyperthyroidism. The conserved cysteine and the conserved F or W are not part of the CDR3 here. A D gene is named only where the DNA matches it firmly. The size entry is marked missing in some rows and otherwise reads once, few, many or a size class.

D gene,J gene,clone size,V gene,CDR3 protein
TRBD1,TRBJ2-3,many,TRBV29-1,SVIRDRGLSTDTQY
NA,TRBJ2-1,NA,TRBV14,ASSQGTRPEQF
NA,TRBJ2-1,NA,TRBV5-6,ASSFRTNQYNEQL
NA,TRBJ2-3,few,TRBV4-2,ASSPRVELFTDTQY
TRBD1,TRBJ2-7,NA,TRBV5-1,ASSSVQGYEQY
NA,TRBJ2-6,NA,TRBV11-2,ASSSVGFSSGANVLT
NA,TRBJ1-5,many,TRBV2,ASSEPKGSNQPQH
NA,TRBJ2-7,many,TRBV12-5,ASGSGRPFREQY
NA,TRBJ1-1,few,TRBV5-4,ASSLMQNTEAF
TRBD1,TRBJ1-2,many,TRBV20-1,SARELLRREDRNYGYT
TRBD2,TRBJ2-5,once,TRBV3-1,ASSPRAGGLSETQY
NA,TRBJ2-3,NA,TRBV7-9,ASSLPKVRPADTQY
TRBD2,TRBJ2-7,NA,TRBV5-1,ASSLRAGGSYEQY
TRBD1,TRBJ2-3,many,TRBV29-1,SVEFRDRGTDTQY
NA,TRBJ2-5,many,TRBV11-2,ASSPRGGGKETQY
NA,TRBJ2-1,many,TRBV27,ASSHARGGEQF
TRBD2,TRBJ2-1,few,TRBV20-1,SARGVSGSTEQF
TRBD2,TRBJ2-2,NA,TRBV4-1,ASSRTGTSTGELF
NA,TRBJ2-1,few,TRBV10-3,AISESVQVDNEQF
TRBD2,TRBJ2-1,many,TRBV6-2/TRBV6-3,ASSWGLAINEQF
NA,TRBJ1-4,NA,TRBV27,ASSFGVGEANEKLF
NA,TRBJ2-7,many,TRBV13,ASSKRRADRSYEQY
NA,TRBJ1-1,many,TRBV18,ASSETTGGNTEAF
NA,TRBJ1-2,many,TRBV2,ASSELRGRGGYT
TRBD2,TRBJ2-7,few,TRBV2,ASGEMTSAYEQY
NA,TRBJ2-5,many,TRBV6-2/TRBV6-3,ASSSLTLTGAWISGTQY